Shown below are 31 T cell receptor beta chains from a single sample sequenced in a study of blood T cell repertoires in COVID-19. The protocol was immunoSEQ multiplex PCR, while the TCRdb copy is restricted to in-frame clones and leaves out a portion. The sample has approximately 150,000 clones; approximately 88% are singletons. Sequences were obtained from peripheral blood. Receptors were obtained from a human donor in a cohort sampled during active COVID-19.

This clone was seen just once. The CDR3 here is CAISESGQDNYGYTF. CDR3 DNA sequence: TGTGCCATCAGTGAGTCGGGGCAGGACAACTATGGCTACACCTTC. The chain is built from TRBV10-3 and TRBJ1-2; a weak D match, TRBD1 (5 bases). V lost 0 bases, J lost 2 bases, and 10 bases lay in between. Germline V CDR1 and CDR2: ENHRY, SYGVKD. The CDR3 covers 15 residues.

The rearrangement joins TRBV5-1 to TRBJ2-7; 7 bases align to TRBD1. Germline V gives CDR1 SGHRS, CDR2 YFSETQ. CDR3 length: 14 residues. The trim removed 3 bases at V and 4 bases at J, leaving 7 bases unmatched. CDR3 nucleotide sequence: TGCGCCAGCAGCTCGGACAGGCCTAATTACGAGCAGTACTTC. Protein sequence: CASSSDRPNYEQYF.

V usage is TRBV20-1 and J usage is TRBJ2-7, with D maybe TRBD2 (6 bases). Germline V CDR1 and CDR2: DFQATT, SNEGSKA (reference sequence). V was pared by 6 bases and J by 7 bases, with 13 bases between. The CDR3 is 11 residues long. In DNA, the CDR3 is TGCAGTGCCAATAAGCGGGTTGAGCAGTACTTC. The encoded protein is CSANKRVEQYF.

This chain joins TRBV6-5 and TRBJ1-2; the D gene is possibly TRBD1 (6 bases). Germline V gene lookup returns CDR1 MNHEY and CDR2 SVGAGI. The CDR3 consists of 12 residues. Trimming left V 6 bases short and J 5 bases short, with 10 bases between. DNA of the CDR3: TGTGCCAGCAGCTCACAGGGTTATGGCTACACCTTC. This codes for CASSSQGYGYTF.

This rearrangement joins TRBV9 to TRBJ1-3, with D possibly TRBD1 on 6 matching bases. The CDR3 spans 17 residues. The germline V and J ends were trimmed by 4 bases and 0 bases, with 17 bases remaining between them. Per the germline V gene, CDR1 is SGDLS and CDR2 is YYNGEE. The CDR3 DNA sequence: TGTGCCAGCAGCCTAGGGAACAGGGAATTCTCTGGAAACACCATATATTTT. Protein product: CASSLGNREFSGNTIYF.

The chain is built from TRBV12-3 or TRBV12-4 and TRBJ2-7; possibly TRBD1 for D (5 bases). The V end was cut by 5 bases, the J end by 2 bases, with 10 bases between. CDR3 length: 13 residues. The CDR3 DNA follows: TGTGCCAGCAGTCCGACAGTGGCCTACGAGCAGTACTTC. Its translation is CASSPTVAYEQYF.

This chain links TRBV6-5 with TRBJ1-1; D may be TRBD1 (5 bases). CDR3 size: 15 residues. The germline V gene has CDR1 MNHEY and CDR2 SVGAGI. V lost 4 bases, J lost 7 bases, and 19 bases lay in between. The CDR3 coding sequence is TGTGCCAGCAGTTCGCCGGGACTGCCTACGGGTGAAGCTTTCTTT. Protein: CASSSPGLPTGEAFF.

Here the CDR3 DNA reads TGTGCCAGCAGCCCCGCCGTAATCACATCTCCCTACGAGCAGTACTTC. This encodes CASSPAVITSPYEQYF. J is TRBJ2-7 and V is TRBV5-4; no clear D gene. Looked up from germline, CDR1 is SGHNT and CDR2 is YYREEE (reference sequence). The V and J ends lost 4 bases and 2 bases respectively, with 19 bases between them. This CDR3 is built from 16 residues.

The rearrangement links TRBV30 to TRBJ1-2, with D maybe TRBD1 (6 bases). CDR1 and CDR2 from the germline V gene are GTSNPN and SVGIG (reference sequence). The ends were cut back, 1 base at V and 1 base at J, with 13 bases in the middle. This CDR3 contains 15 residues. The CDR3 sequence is CAWSADRTYNYGYTF. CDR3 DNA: TGTGCCTGGAGTGCCGACAGGACCTATAACTATGGCTACACCTTC.

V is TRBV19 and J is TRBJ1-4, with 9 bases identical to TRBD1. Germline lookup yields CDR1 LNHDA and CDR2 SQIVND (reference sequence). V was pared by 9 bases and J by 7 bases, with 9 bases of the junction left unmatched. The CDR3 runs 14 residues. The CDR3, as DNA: TGTGCCAGCAGTGACAGGGGGGGAATTGAAAAACTGTTTTTT. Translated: CASSDRGGIEKLFF.

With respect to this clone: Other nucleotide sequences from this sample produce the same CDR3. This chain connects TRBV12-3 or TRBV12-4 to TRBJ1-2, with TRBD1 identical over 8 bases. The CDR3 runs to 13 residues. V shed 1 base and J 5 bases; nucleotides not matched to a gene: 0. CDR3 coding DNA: TGTGCCAGCAGTTTAGACAGGGGGTATGGCTACACCTTC. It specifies CASSLDRGYGYTF.

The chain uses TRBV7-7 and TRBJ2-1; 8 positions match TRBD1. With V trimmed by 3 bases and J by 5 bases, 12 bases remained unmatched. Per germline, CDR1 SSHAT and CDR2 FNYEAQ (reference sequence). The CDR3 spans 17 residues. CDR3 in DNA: TGTGCCAGCAGCTTGGGCCGAGACAGGGGCCTCGACAATGAGCAGTTCTTC. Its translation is CASSLGRDRGLDNEQFF.

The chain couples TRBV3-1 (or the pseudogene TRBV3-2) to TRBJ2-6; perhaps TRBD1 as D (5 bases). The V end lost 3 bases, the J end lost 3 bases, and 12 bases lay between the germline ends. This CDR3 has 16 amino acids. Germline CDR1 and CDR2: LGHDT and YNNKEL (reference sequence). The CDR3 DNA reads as TGTGCCAGCAGCCAGGACCCAGGGTATGGGGCCAACGTCCTGACTTTC. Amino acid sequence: CASSQDPGYGANVLTF.

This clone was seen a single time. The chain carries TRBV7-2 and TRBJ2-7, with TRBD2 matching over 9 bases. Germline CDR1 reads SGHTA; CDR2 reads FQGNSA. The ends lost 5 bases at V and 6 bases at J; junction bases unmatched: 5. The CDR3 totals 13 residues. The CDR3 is CASSIWTSAEQYF. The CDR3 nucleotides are TGTGCCAGCAGCATATGGACTAGCGCCGAGCAGTACTTC.

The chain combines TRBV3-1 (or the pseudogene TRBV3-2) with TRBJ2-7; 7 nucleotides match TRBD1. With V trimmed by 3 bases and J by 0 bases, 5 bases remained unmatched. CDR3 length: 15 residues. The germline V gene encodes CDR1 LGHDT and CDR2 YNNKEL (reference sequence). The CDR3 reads CASSHGQGDSYEQYF. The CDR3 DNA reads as TGTGCCAGCAGCCACGGGCAGGGGGACTCCTACGAGCAGTACTTC.

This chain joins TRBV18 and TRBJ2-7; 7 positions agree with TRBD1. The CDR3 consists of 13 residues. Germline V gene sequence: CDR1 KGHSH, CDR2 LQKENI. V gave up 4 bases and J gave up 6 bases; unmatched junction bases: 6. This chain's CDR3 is CASSRRDSIEQYF. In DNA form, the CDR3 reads TGTGCCAGCTCACGACGGGACAGTATCGAGCAGTACTTC.

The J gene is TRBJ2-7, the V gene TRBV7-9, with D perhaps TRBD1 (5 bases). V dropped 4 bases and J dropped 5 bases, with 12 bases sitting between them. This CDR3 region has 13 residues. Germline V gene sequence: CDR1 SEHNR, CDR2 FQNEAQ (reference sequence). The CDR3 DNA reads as TGTGCCAGCAGCTCCCTGGAAGGGGACGAGCAGTACTTC. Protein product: CASSSLEGDEQYF. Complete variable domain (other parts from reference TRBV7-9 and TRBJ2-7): DTGVSQNPRHKITKRGQNVTFRCDPISEHNRLYWYRQTLGQGPEFLTYFQNEAQLEKSRLLSDRFSAERPKGSFSTLEIQRTEQGDSAMYLCASSSLEGDEQYFGPGTRLTVT.

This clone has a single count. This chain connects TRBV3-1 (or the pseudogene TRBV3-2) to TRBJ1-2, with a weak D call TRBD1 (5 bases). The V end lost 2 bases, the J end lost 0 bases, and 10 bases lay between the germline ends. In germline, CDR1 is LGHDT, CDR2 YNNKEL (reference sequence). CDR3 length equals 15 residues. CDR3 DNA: TGTGCCAGCAGCCAAAGGGGCCGGGCTAACTATGGCTACACCTTC. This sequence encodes CASSQRGRANYGYTF.

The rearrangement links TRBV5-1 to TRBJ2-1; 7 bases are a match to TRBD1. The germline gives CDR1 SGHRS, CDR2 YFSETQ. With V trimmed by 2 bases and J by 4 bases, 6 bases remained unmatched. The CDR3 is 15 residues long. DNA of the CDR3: TGCGCCAGCAGCTTAACAGGGGCCGGTTACAATGAGCAGTTCTTC. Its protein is CASSLTGAGYNEQFF.

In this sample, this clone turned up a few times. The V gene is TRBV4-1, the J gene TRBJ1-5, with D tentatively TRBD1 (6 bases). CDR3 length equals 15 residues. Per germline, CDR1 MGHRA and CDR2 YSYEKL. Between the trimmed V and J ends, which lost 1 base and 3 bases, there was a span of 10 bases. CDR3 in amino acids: CASSQADSVNQPQHF. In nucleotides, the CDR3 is TGCGCCAGCAGCCAAGCGGACAGTGTCAATCAGCCCCAGCATTTT.

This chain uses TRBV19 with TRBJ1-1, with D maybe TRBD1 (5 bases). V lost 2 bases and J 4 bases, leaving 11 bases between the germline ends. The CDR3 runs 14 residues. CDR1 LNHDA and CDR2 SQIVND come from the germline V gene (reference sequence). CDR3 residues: CASSIPRQITEAFF. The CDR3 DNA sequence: TGTGCCAGTAGTATACCCCGACAGATCACTGAAGCTTTCTTT.

The CDR3 nucleotides are TGTGCCAGCAGCTTGGGGGGTGGGGCGGATAGCAATCAGCCCCAGCATTTT. Its protein is CASSLGGGADSNQPQHF. The chain combines TRBV5-4 with TRBJ1-5, with a tentative D call TRBD1 (5 bases). Deletions cut 0 bases from V and 0 bases from J, with 13 bases between. The CDR3 runs 17 residues. Per germline, CDR1 SGHNT and CDR2 YYREEE (reference sequence). The full variable domain, with the rest looked up from reference TRBV5-4 and TRBJ1-5, is ETGVTQSPTHLIKTRGQQVTLRCSSQSGHNTVSWYQQALGQGPQFIFQYYREEENGRGNFPPRFSGLQFPNYSSELNVNALELDDSALYLCASSLGGGADSNQPQHFGDGTRLSIL.

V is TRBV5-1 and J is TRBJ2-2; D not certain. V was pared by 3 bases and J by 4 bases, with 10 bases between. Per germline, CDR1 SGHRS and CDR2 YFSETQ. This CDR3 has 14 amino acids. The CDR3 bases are TGCGCCAGCAGCTCTCCTAGAACCACCGGGGAGCTGTTTTTT. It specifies CASSSPRTTGELFF.

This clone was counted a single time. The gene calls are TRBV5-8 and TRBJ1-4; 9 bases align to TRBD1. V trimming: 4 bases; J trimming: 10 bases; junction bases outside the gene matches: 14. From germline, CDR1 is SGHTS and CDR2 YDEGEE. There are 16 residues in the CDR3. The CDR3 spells CASSQMTGGNLRKLFF. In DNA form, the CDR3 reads TGTGCCAGCAGCCAAATGACAGGGGGAAATCTCCGAAAACTGTTTTTT.

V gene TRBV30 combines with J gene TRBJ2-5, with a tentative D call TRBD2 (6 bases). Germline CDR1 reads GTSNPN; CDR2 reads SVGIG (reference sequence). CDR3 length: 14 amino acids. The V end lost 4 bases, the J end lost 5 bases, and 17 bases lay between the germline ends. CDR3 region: CAWNRAGGRETQYF. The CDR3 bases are TGTGCCTGGAATAGAGCAGGAGGGAGGGAGACCCAGTACTTC.

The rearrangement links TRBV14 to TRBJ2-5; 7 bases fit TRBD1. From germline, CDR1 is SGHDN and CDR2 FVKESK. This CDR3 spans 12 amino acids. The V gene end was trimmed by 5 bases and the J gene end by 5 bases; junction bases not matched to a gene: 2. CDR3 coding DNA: TGTGCCAGCAGCGCAGGGGGTGAGACCCAGTACTTC. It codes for CASSAGGETQYF.

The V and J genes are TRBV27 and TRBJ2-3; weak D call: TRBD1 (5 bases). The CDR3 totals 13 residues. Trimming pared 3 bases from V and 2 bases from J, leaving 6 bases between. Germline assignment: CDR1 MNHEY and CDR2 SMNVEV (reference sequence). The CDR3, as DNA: TGTGCCAGCAGTTTCAGGGTCACAGATACGCAGTATTTT. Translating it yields CASSFRVTDTQYF.

CDR3 in amino acids: CATSAGTAYGYTF. The CDR3, as DNA: TGTGCCACCAGTGCCGGGACAGCCTATGGCTACACCTTC. This chain links TRBV24-1 with TRBJ1-2; 7 nucleotides line up with TRBD1. The germline V gene has CDR1 KGHDR and CDR2 SFDVKD. The CDR3 runs 13 residues. Trimming took 5 bases from V and 4 from J; bases not matched to a gene: 3.

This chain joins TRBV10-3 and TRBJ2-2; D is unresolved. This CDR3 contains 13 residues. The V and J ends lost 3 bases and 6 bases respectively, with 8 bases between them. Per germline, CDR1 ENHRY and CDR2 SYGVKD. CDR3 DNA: TGTGCCATCAGTGAAGAGCGCGCCGGGGAGCTGTTTTTT. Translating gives CAISEERAGELFF.

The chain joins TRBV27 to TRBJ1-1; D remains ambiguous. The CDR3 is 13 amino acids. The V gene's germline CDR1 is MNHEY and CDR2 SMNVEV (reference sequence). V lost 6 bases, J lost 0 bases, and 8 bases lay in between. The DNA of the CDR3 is TGTGCCAGCAGCCCTCGGGTGAACACTGAAGCTTTCTTT. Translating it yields CASSPRVNTEAFF.

The CDR3 is CASSLEPGPLKAPTNEQYF. The CDR3 bases are TGTGCCAGCAGCTTAGAACCGGGTCCTCTTAAGGCCCCAACCAACGAGCAGTACTTC. V is TRBV11-2 and J is TRBJ2-7; D gene ambiguous. Per the germline V gene, CDR1 is SGHAT and CDR2 is FQNNGV. The CDR3 totals 19 residues. V was cut by 0 bases and J by 5 bases, with 26 bases left in between.